This T cell receptor beta chain was sequenced in a study of blood T cell repertoires in COVID-19 (dated by TCRdb to 2018 to 2021). The study in broad terms: Samples covering the acute and convalescent phases of COVID-19 were provided by collaborators in the United States, Italy and Spain. The samples were drawn from two sources: the first 160 participants of the ongoing ImmuneRACE study, and about 1,300 subjects contributed by 6 global collaborators. Where available, HLA class I and class II types were obtained from metadata supplied by the sample provider rather than from assay-based typing. The repertoires were released in a freely available public database intended as a resource for research on the immune response to SARS-CoV-2. The material from the prospective study consisted of cDNA or gDNA derived from T cells, B-cell-depleted T cells, or PBMCs. Sample metadata almost always included a de-identified subject ID, COVID-19 status, age in years and sex. The dataset comprised deeply sampled blood TCRbeta repertoires from subjects exposed to, actively infected with, or recovered from COVID-19.

At the junction V is shortened by 6 bases and J by 2 bases, with 10 bases in between. Looking up the germline V gene yields CDR1 SNHLY and CDR2 FYNNEI. The CDR3 spans 13 residues, from the cysteine through the phenylalanine. Only CDR3 DNA remains: 39 bases, in frame from the first base. Points on this clone: This receptor's antigen is unknown. No base qualities exist here, and no much larger clone lies one base off it.

TCRbeta CDR3 regions were amplified from genomic DNA using the immunoSEQ Assay, a bias-controlled multiplex PCR. In the source study's methods: The number of nucleated cells in each sample was estimated by amplification of reference gene primers within the assay. Sequence reads were collapsed and filtered to measure the absolute abundance of every unique TCRbeta CDR3 rearrangement. Productive Simpson clonality was computed per sample as the square root of Simpson's diversity index over productive rearrangements. TCRdb limited this immuneACCESS table to in-frame rearrangements with V and J called. A share of clones is missing; checked studies link under half to unresolved V genes, and the rest is unexplained. V and J calls and clone size are as listed in that table; D and trimming were resolved from the DNA. The sample yields under 350,000 clones; approximately 84% were counted once. Around 4% of the sample goes to the ten largest clones.

What the research found in general, with its limitations: How much clinical and demographic metadata was included differed by source and by participant, and the metadata was provided uncurated.

Enrolling through a virtual design, the prospective study's participants ranged in age from roughly 18 to 89 years and lived across approximately 25 United States geographic areas. To assign participants to cohorts, the prospective study relied on clinical history that participants themselves reported in a screening survey and a study questionnaire. Recovered participants in ImmuneRACE Cohort 3 were defined as having two consecutive negative NP/OP PCR tests, clearance from a healthcare professional, or resolution of symptoms. In the prospective study, whole blood, serum and a nasopharyngeal or oropharyngeal swab were collected from each participant by mobile phlebotomists. Participants in the prospective study had the option to provide additional blood draws and questionnaires over an approximately two-month period. Blood samples from the prospective study were shipped frozen or at room temperature prior to DNA extraction.

The clonotype originates from a man younger than 40 who had recovered from COVID-19. Material: PBMCs or T cells enriched from blood (not recorded which). Recombination linked TRBV2 to TRBJ1-1; the D gene is unclear. The DNA sequence follows: TGTGCCAGCAGGGAACGCAGTAACACTGAAGCTTTCTTT. This translates into CASRERSNTEAFF.